This entry lists 29 T cell receptor beta chains sequenced from one sample in a study of T cells after yellow fever vaccination. From the 5' RACE reads, TCRdb called clonotypes with MiXCR, one entry per CDR3 protein. The sample shows approximately 550,000 distinct CDR3 sequences, roughly 13% of them seen only once. Sequencing was performed on PBMCs, taken on the day of the yellow fever booster vaccination. The origin of the receptors is a man aged 25-45 years who received the YFV17D yellow fever vaccine.

The chain is built from TRBV20-1 and TRBJ2-1; 9 positions agree with TRBD2. From germline, CDR1 is DFQATT and CDR2 SNEGSKA (reference sequence). V shed 6 bases, J shed 2 bases, and the junction held 5 bases outside the gene matches. The CDR3 covers 14 residues. The DNA of the CDR3 is TGCAGTGCCAGTAGCGGGAGTCCCTACAATGAGCAGTTCTTC. This sequence encodes CSASSGSPYNEQFF.

The rearrangement joins TRBV29-1 to TRBJ1-5; D is possibly TRBD1 (6 bases). Trimming stripped 4 bases from V and 5 bases from J, with 12 bases between. CDR3 length: 13 residues. From germline, CDR1 is SQVTM and CDR2 ANQGSEA. The CDR3 DNA follows: TGCAGCGTTGTTTGGGGGGCTGATCAGCCCCAGCATTTT. This translates into CSVVWGADQPQHF.

The chain uses TRBV20-1 and TRBJ2-7; TRBD1 aligns across 11 bases. Germline V gene sequence: CDR1 DFQATT, CDR2 SNEGSKA (reference sequence). The CDR3 sequence is 14 residues long. V lost 4 bases to trimming and J lost 3 bases; unmatched junction nucleotides: 5. CDR3 nucleotide sequence: TGCAGTGCTATCCTAGGGACAGGGGGCTACGAGCAGTACTTC. Translated: CSAILGTGGYEQYF.

This clonotype was recorded a few times. The chain is built from TRBV20-1 and TRBJ2-7; D uncertain. Germline V CDR1 and CDR2: DFQATT, SNEGSKA (reference sequence). This CDR3 is 11 amino acids long. The germline V and J ends were trimmed by 5 bases and 10 bases, with 15 bases remaining between them. CDR3 nucleotide sequence: TGCAGTGCTTCGGGCTTCACCGGACAGTACTTC. Its translation: CSASGFTGQYF.

This clonotype was seen a handful of times. The chain couples TRBV2 to TRBJ1-2, with D maybe TRBD1 (5 bases). V lost 4 bases and J lost 8, with 14 bases in between. Germline V gene lookup returns CDR1 SNHLY and CDR2 FYNNEI. This CDR3 comprises 13 residues. CDR3: CASSGGTTGGYTF. The DNA for the CDR3 is TGTGCCAGCAGTGGGGGGACGACGGGGGGCTACACCTTC.

The genes are TRBV5-5 and TRBJ1-2; D is ambiguous. CDR1 is SGHKS, CDR2 YYEKEE, per germline (reference sequence). V shed 4 bases and J shed 0 bases, with 13 bases lying between them. The CDR3 has 15 amino acids. CDR3 region: CASSVEVAANYGYTF. CDR3 DNA sequence: TGTGCCAGCAGCGTTGAGGTCGCGGCTAACTATGGCTACACCTTC.

V is TRBV15 and J is TRBJ2-3; D not certain. CDR3 length equals 12 residues. Germline V gene data show CDR1 as LNHNV and CDR2 as YYDKDF (reference sequence). V was clipped by 3 bases and J by 7 bases, with 8 bases between them. CDR3 sequence: CATSSNSYTQYF. As DNA, the CDR3 is TGTGCCACCAGCAGTAACTCTTATACGCAGTATTTT.

This clonotype was detected only a few times. The V and J genes are TRBV20-1 and TRBJ2-3; D is unresolved. The CDR3 is made up of 12 amino acids. Germline V gives CDR1 DFQATT, CDR2 SNEGSKA (reference sequence). V lost 0 bases and J lost 5, with 6 bases in between. The CDR3 reads CSARDLRDTQYF. Here the CDR3 DNA reads TGCAGTGCTAGAGATCTGCGAGATACGCAGTATTTT.

A note on this clonotype: A read error may explain this, as a much larger clone is one base away. The chain couples TRBV7-7 to TRBJ2-1; 8 bases fit TRBD1. The CDR3 spans 14 residues. Germline V gives CDR1 SSHAT, CDR2 FNYEAQ (reference sequence). CDR3 residues: CGSSSRQGHSEQFF. CDR3 nucleotides: TGTGGTAGCAGCTCAAGACAGGGGCATAGTGAGCAGTTCTTC.

This clonotype was seen many times. V is TRBV7-2 and J is TRBJ2-1, with 9 nucleotides matching TRBD1. Trimming removed 5 bases from V and 4 bases from J; junction bases left unmatched: 6. Germline CDR1 SGHTA, CDR2 FQGNSA. The CDR3 has 15 amino acids. CDR3 in amino acids: CASSTDRGGYNEQFF. CDR3 nucleotide sequence: TGTGCCAGCAGCACGGACAGGGGAGGGTACAATGAGCAGTTCTTC. The full variable domain, in which reference TRBV7-2 and TRBJ2-1 provide the parts outside the CDR3, is GAGVSQSPSNKVTEKGKDVELRCDPISGHTALYWYRQSLGQGLEFLIYFQGNSAPDKSGLPSDRFSAERTGGSVSTLTIQRTQQEDSAVYLCASSTDRGGYNEQFFGPGTRLTVL.

This clonotype has more than one count but fewer than ten. The chain couples TRBV10-1 to TRBJ2-5; D is uncertain. The ends were cut back, 1 base at V and 2 bases at J, with 11 bases in the middle. The germline V gene encodes CDR1 WNHNN and CDR2 SYGVQD (reference sequence). The CDR3 is made up of 15 amino acids. The chain's CDR3 is CASSEFRASQETQYF. The DNA of the CDR3 is TGCGCCAGCAGTGAGTTTAGAGCTTCGCAAGAGACCCAGTACTTC.

This clonotype was observed a handful of times. The gene calls are TRBV20-1 and TRBJ2-1; 12 nucleotides agree with TRBD2. Germline V gives CDR1 DFQATT, CDR2 SNEGSKA (reference sequence). The V and J ends lost 5 bases and 7 bases, in that order; junction bases with no gene match: 6. This CDR3 comprises 14 residues. CDR3 in amino acids: CSAPTSGSWNEQFF. In DNA form, the CDR3 reads TGCAGTGCTCCGACTAGCGGGAGTTGGAATGAGCAGTTCTTC.

This clonotype occurred a few times. The rearrangement links TRBV10-3 to TRBJ2-2; D is perhaps TRBD2 (5 bases). V shed 0 bases and J shed 0 bases, with 8 bases lying between them. CDR1 ENHRY and CDR2 SYGVKD come from the germline V gene. The CDR3 totals 16 residues. This chain's CDR3 is CAISESRASNTGELFF. The DNA of the CDR3 is TGTGCCATCAGTGAGTCGAGGGCCTCGAACACCGGGGAGCTGTTTTTT.

This clonotype has just a few counts. The V and J genes are TRBV20-1 and TRBJ2-5; TRBD2 matches at 9 bases. Germline CDR1 reads DFQATT; CDR2 reads SNEGSKA (reference sequence). With 1 base clipped from V and 3 bases from J, the junction kept 3 bases outside the gene matches. The CDR3 is 14 amino acids. The CDR3 sequence is CSARGREGEETQYF. In DNA, the CDR3 is TGCAGTGCTAGAGGGCGGGAGGGCGAAGAGACCCAGTACTTC.

This clonotype was detected only once. The chain couples TRBV6-2 or TRBV6-3 to TRBJ2-1; perhaps TRBD1 as D (8 bases). The CDR3 spans 16 residues. Deletions cut 11 bases from V and 2 bases from J, with 22 bases between. Germline-derived CDR1 and CDR2 are MNHEY and SVGEGT. The CDR3 spells CASRGAGQAPYNEQFF. For the CDR3, the DNA is TGTGCCTCCCGGGGAGCGGGACAGGCCCCCTACAATGAGCAGTTCTTC.

This chain connects TRBV15 to TRBJ1-5; a possible D gene is TRBD1 (6 bases). Trimming shortened V by 4 bases and J by 3 bases, and 13 bases separated the two germline ends. The CDR3 runs to 15 residues. The V gene's germline CDR1 is LNHNV and CDR2 YYDKDF (reference sequence). CDR3 sequence: CATSTSGHVNQPQHF. CDR3 coding DNA: TGTGCCACCAGCACCTCGGGACACGTCAATCAGCCCCAGCATTTT.

This chain links TRBV7-2 with TRBJ2-1; D perhaps matches TRBD2 (5 bases). Germline values: CDR1 SGHTA, CDR2 FQGNSA. Trimming took off 8 bases at V and 5 bases at J, with 16 bases between the two ends. The CDR3 runs to 14 residues. This CDR3 is CASGSRVPNNEQFF. CDR3 sequence (DNA): TGTGCCAGCGGGAGTCGCGTCCCGAACAATGAGCAGTTCTTC.

This clonotype was seen a handful of times. The chain joins TRBV11-2 to TRBJ2-5; D is ambiguous. This CDR3 is 15 amino acids long. Per the germline V gene, CDR1 is SGHAT and CDR2 is FQNNGV. The germline V and J ends were trimmed by 4 bases and 0 bases, with 12 bases remaining between them. The CDR3 here is CASSSRGWDQETQYF. As DNA, the CDR3 is TGTGCCAGCAGCTCCCGAGGATGGGACCAAGAGACCCAGTACTTC.

The rearrangement links TRBV4-2 to TRBJ1-1; D is uncertain. This CDR3 has 14 amino acids. Germline V CDR1 and CDR2: LGHNA, YNFKEQ. Trimming pared 0 bases from V and 1 base from J, leaving 6 bases between. The CDR3 loop is CASSQDIGNTEAFF. CDR3 in DNA: TGTGCCAGCAGCCAAGATATTGGGAACACTGAAGCTTTCTTT.

V gene TRBV5-1 combines with J gene TRBJ1-6; possible D gene TRBD1, 5 bases. The CDR3 spans 16 residues. Looked up from germline, CDR1 is SGHRS and CDR2 is YFSETQ. V was cut by 2 bases and J by 6 bases, with 15 bases left in between. CDR3 sequence (DNA): TGCGCCAGCAGCTTTGGGGACCGAGGCCGTAATTCACCCCTCCACTTT. This encodes CASSFGDRGRNSPLHF.

The chain recombines TRBV4-1 with TRBJ2-2, with TRBD1 matching 9 bases. After removal of 1 base from V and 4 bases from J, the junction contained 4 bases not matched to a gene. The CDR3 length is 16 residues. CDR1 is MGHRA and CDR2 is YSYEKL in the germline V gene. The CDR3 DNA is TGCGCCAGCAGCCAAGCCTGGACAGGGGCCACCGGGGAGCTGTTTTTT. Protein: CASSQAWTGATGELFF.

This clonotype has a handful of counts. The rearrangement uses TRBV15 and TRBJ2-3; D possibly corresponds to TRBD1 (5 bases). V lost 3 bases, J lost 0 bases, and 10 bases lay in between. The CDR3 runs 15 residues. CDR1 is LNHNV and CDR2 is YYDKDF in the germline V gene (reference sequence). CDR3 nucleotides: TGTGCCACCAGCAGGAATAGACAGAGCACAGATACGCAGTATTTT. This translates into CATSRNRQSTDTQYF.

This sequence joins TRBV27 and TRBJ2-1, with TRBD2 as a possible D gene (6 bases). The germline CDR1 and CDR2 sequences are MNHEY and SMNVEV (reference sequence). The CDR3 is made up of 14 amino acids. With 3 bases removed from V and 8 bases from J, the gap between germline ends came to 14 bases. The CDR3 DNA sequence: TGTGCCAGCAGTTTCCTCAGACTAGTTGATGAGCAGTTCTTC. As protein: CASSFLRLVDEQFF.

The chain is built from TRBV6-2 or TRBV6-3 and TRBJ2-5, with TRBD1 identical over 8 bases. The CDR3 is 15 amino acids. In germline, CDR1 is MNHEY, CDR2 SVGEGT. The V and J ends lost 5 bases and 4 bases, in that order; junction bases with no gene match: 9. CDR3 bases: TGTGCCAGCAGTCCCGACAGGACAGGGATAGAGACCCAGTACTTC. It translates to CASSPDRTGIETQYF.

This clonotype showed up just a few times. CDR3 amino acids: CASSPTWGGREWQETQYF. Written as DNA, the CDR3 is TGTGCCAGCAGCCCCACCTGGGGGGGGCGTGAATGGCAAGAGACCCAGTACTTC. The rearrangement joins TRBV9 to TRBJ2-5, with D perhaps TRBD2 (7 bases). CDR1 and CDR2 (germline): SGDLS, YYNGEE. V was cut by 4 bases and J by 2 bases, with 24 bases left in between. The CDR3 totals 18 residues.

This clonotype was seen more than once but under ten times. J is TRBJ2-2 and V is TRBV29-1; D remains unclear. Trimming removed 5 bases from V and 1 base from J, with 5 bases in between. CDR3 length: 12 residues. Germline V lookup: CDR1 SQVTM, CDR2 ANQGSEA. The CDR3 coding sequence is TGCAGCGTTAGTGAGAACACCGGGGAGCTGTTTTTT. This gives the protein CSVSENTGELFF.

In this sample, this clonotype turned up a few times. V and J are TRBV5-1 and TRBJ1-2, with TRBD1 as a possible D gene (6 bases). Trimming pared 1 base from V and 5 bases from J, leaving 12 bases between. Germline V CDR1 and CDR2: SGHRS, YFSETQ. The CDR3 length is 14 residues. Here the CDR3 reads CASSLTNTGYGYTF. CDR3 nucleotides: TGCGCCAGCAGCTTGACCAATACAGGGTATGGCTACACCTTC.

This clonotype came up a few times. This rearrangement joins TRBV28 to TRBJ2-4; a possible D gene is TRBD1 (6 bases). The CDR3 contains 18 residues. The V gene lost 7 bases and the J gene lost 0 bases, with 22 bases spanning the gap. The germline CDR1 and CDR2 sequences are MDHEN and SYDVKM. The CDR3 sequence: CASNANAGERPAKNIQYF. For the CDR3, the DNA is TGTGCCAGCAACGCCAACGCAGGGGAGAGGCCAGCCAAAAACATTCAGTACTTC.

In this sample, this clonotype turned up a few times. The chain has TRBV15 and TRBJ2-1, with TRBD2 matching 10 bases. This CDR3 region has 13 residues. Germline V lookup: CDR1 LNHNV, CDR2 YYDKDF (reference sequence). J was trimmed by 15 bases and V by 6 bases; bases with no gene match: 11. Written as DNA, the CDR3 is TGTGCCACCAGAGGAATAACTAGCGGGAAGGCGTTCTTC. Its translation is CATRGITSGKAFF.